This is a list of T cell receptor beta chains from one sample in a study of T cells in Graves' hyperthyroidism and ophthalmopathy. TCRdb analysed the multiplex PCR reads with MiXCR anew, one entry per CDR3 protein. The data contain around 700,000 distinct CDR3 sequences, around 40% of them seen just once; the ten biggest clones take up 30% to 40%. Sequenced input: blood. These receptors were taken from a woman in her thirties or forties with Graves' hyperthyroidism. CDR3s include the opening cysteine and the closing phenylalanine or tryptophan. D genes are given only for firm matches. A clone size is listed for some rows: how often the clone was seen (once, few, many), or a class if it is expanded.

length	V	J	size	D	DNA	CDR3
15	TRBV10-3	TRBJ2-3	.	.	TGTGCCATCAGTGGACAGGTCGTAGGCACAGATACGCAGTATTTT	CAISGQVVGTDTQYF
14	TRBV10-3	TRBJ1-5	.	.	TGTGCCACCCATTTGTTGTGGTCGGGACAGCCCCAGCATTTT	CATHLLWSGQPQHF
15	TRBV19	TRBJ1-5	.	.	TGTGCCAGTAGTATTCTAGGGGAAAGCAATCAGCCCCAGCATTTT	CASSILGESNQPQHF
14	TRBV2	TRBJ2-6	.	.	TGTGCCAGCCTCGTGGAATCTGGGGCCAACGTCCTGACTTTC	CASLVESGANVLTF
16	TRBV12-3/TRBV12-4	TRBJ1-6	.	TRBD1	TGTGCCAGCAATATACCCCAGGACAGGGAGGATTCACCCCTCCACTTT	CASNIPQDREDSPLHF
15	TRBV7-2	TRBJ2-7	many	.	TGTGCCAGCAGCTTCTCCGGGACCGGGGCCCACGAGCAGTACTTC	CASSFSGTGAHEQYF
15	TRBV28	TRBJ1-2	.	TRBD1	TGTGCCAGCAGGCGACGGACAGGGGCGTCATATGGCTACACCTTC	CASRRRTGASYGYTF
14	TRBV5-6	TRBJ1-2	many	.	TGTGCCAGCAGCTGGAGAGAGACATCCTATGGCTACACCTTC	CASSWRETSYGYTF
12	TRBV6-6	TRBJ1-5	many	.	TGTGCCAGCGGGGCAAGCAATCAGCCCCAGCATTTT	CASGASNQPQHF
13	TRBV29-1	TRBJ2-5	few	TRBD1	TGCAGCGGGGGGACAGGGATTGTGGAGACCCAGTACTTC	CSGGTGIVETQYF
16	TRBV4-1	TRBJ2-7	few	.	TGCGCCAGCAGCCCGACGATCCCCCGAGGGGGTATCGAGCAGTACTTC	CASSPTIPRGGIEQYF
15	TRBV10-1	TRBJ1-1	many	.	TGCGCCAGCAGTGAGTCCTGGCGGGGGAACACTGAAGCTTTCTTT	CASSESWRGNTEAFF
13	TRBV10-3	TRBJ1-5	.	.	TGTGCCATCAGGTCAGGGGTCGCCTGGCCCCAGCATTTT	CAIRSGVAWPQHF
15	TRBV19	TRBJ1-2	.	TRBD1	TGTGCCAGTAGTACGAACAGGGGGAGTAACTATGGCTACACCTTC	CASSTNRGSNYGYTF
14	TRBV18	TRBJ2-7	.	TRBD1	TGTGCCAGCTCCCTGGGACAGGTAGACTACGAGCAGTACTTC	CASSLGQVDYEQYF
15	TRBV2	TRBJ1-1	.	TRBD1	TGTGCCAGCAGTTTGTTGACAGGGGGCGTCACTGAAGCTTTCTTT	CASSLLTGGVTEAFF
12	TRBV6-2/TRBV6-3	TRBJ1-5	.	.	TGTGCCAGCAGGGGAGAGAATCAGCCCCAGCATTTT	CASRGENQPQHF
12	TRBV30	TRBJ1-2	few	.	TGTGCCTGGAGTGTACCCCCAAGAGGCTACACCTTC	CAWSVPPRGYTF
15	TRBV5-1	TRBJ1-4	few	TRBD1	TGCGCCAGCAGCTTAGGGGGCGGCTACAATGAAAAACTGTTTTTT	CASSLGGGYNEKLFF
14	TRBV9	TRBJ1-1	.	.	TGTGCCAGCAGTGCTCGGGGGTTGAACACTGAAGCTTTCTTT	CASSARGLNTEAFF
14	TRBV6-5	TRBJ2-7	.	TRBD1	TGTGCCAGCAAGGGCCAGGGGGTCTCCTACGAGCAGTACTTC	CASKGQGVSYEQYF
16	TRBV13	TRBJ1-3	.	TRBD1	TGTGCCAGCAGTTTCGACAGGGACGACTCTGGAAACACCATATATTTT	CASSFDRDDSGNTIYF
14	TRBV10-3	TRBJ2-7	.	.	TGTGCCATCAGAACGACCCCCCAGAACTACGAGCAGTACTTC	CAIRTTPQNYEQYF
14	TRBV2	TRBJ2-5	many	TRBD2	TGTGCCAGCATACGACTAGCGGGAGTAGAGACCCAGTACTTC	CASIRLAGVETQYF
16	TRBV27	TRBJ1-6	.	.	TGTGCCAGCAGTTTATCTAGGATCTCCTATAATTCACCCCTCCACTTT	CASSLSRISYNSPLHF
14	TRBV2	TRBJ2-2	once	.	TGTGCCAGCAATGAGAGCAGGAACACCGGGGAGCTGTTTTTT	CASNESRNTGELFF
17	TRBV5-1	TRBJ1-5	.	TRBD1	TGCGCCAGCAGCTTGACGAGACAGGGATTGGGCAATCAGCCCCAGCATTTT	CASSLTRQGLGNQPQHF
16	TRBV29-1	TRBJ1-1	many	.	TGCAGCGTTGAAGATCGCCAAGCCCGTATTAGGGCTGAAGCTTTCTTT	CSVEDRQARIRAEAFF
14	TRBV11-2	TRBJ1-1	.	.	TGTGCCAGCAGCTTAGGCAGGGCGGACACTGAAGCTTTCTTT	CASSLGRADTEAFF
15	TRBV7-2	TRBJ1-6	.	TRBD1	TGTGCCAGCAGCACCCTCGACAGGGCTAATTCACCCCTCCACTTT	CASSTLDRANSPLHF
15	TRBV4-3	TRBJ1-2	few	TRBD1	TGCGCCAGCAGCCACGGACAGGGGTTTAACTATGGCTACACCTTC	CASSHGQGFNYGYTF
15	TRBV5-6	TRBJ2-5	.	TRBD2	TGTGCCAGCAGCTTCCCGGGGGGTATCCCAGAGACCCAGTACTTC	CASSFPGGIPETQYF
16	TRBV12-3/TRBV12-4	TRBJ1-2	.	TRBD1	TGTGCCAGCAGTTTAGGTACCCGGGACAGCAGATATGGCTACACCTTC	CASSLGTRDSRYGYTF
11	TRBV20-1	TRBJ1-2	many	.	TGCAGTGCCGCGCAGGGCGGCGGCTACACCTTC	CSAAQGGGYTF
12	TRBV10-3	TRBJ1-2	.	TRBD1	TGTGCCAGCAGTGTAACAGGGGCGGACTCCGCCTTC	CASSVTGADSAF
13	TRBV2	TRBJ1-1	once	TRBD1	TGTGCCAGCAGTTTCCACGGACAGGGGGAAGCTTTCTTT	CASSFHGQGEAFF
18	TRBV25-1	TRBJ2-5	once	TRBD1	TGTGCCAGCAGTGAATGCCCCGGGACAGGAAGTGTACAAGAGACCCAGTACTTC	CASSECPGTGSVQETQYF
13	TRBV7-9	TRBJ1-1	many	.	TGTGCCAGCAGCGCTAGCGCCGGCACTGAAGCTTTCTTT	CASSASAGTEAFF
13	TRBV29-1	TRBJ1-5	once	.	TGCAGCTTAACGGGGTTAGGCAATCAGCCCCAGCATTTT	CSLTGLGNQPQHF
13	TRBV7-8	TRBJ2-7	many	.	TGTGCCAGCAGCCCCCCGGGCGGTTACGAGCAGTACTTC	CASSPPGGYEQYF
16	TRBV6-5	TRBJ1-5	few	.	TGTGCCAGCAGACGAGAAGCAGGGCACCACAATCAGCCCCAGCATTTT	CASRREAGHHNQPQHF
15	TRBV9	TRBJ1-2	few	TRBD1	TGTGCCAGCAGCCCTCGGACAGGGGCAAACTATGGCTACACCTTC	CASSPRTGANYGYTF
13	TRBV11-2	TRBJ2-7	few	.	TGTGCCAGCAGCCGGGACGCCCGCTACGAGCAGTACTTC	CASSRDARYEQYF
12	TRBV12-3/TRBV12-4	TRBJ1-1	few	TRBD1	TGTGCCAGCAGGGGACAGGCTACTGAAGCTTTCTTT	CASRGQATEAFF
14	TRBV20-1	TRBJ2-5	.	.	TGCAGTGCTAGTAGGGCAGGGGCAGGGGAGACCCAGTACTTC	CSASRAGAGETQYF
14	TRBV6-4	TRBJ2-2	few	.	TGTGCCAGCAGAGACAGGTTGAACACCGGGGAGCTGTTTTTT	CASRDRLNTGELFF
19	TRBV9	TRBJ2-6	.	.	TGTGCCAGCAGCGTAGCACCAAGGGACGGCAGCTCTGGGGCCAACGTCCTGACTTTC	CASSVAPRDGSSGANVLTF
13	TRBV14	TRBJ1-1	few	TRBD1	TGTGCCAGCAGCTGGACAGGCCCTTCTGAAGCTTTCTTT	CASSWTGPSEAFF
16	TRBV4-2	TRBJ2-7	.	TRBD2	TGTGCCAGCAGCCAGGGACTAGCGGGAGAATTCTACGAGCAGTACTTC	CASSQGLAGEFYEQYF
15	TRBV27	TRBJ1-5	.	TRBD1	TGTGCCAGCAGTTTAGTGGCAGGGGGTTGGCAGCCCCAGCATTTT	CASSLVAGGWQPQHF
14	TRBV20-1	TRBJ1-2	.	TRBD1	TGCAGTGCTAGTTTAATAGGGGGCGTAGGGGGCTACACCTTC	CSASLIGGVGGYTF